This T cell receptor beta chain was sequenced for a study of technical replicates of blood from a few donors. The CDR3 consists of 16 residues. Germline V gives CDR1 SGHKS, CDR2 YYEKEE (reference sequence). The junction had 6 bases not matched to a gene; V was cut back by 4 bases and J by 5 bases. The table came from immunoSEQ multiplex PCR; TCRdb's copy has only in-frame clones and leaves some out. The table includes about 76,000 clones, 90% to 95% detected once. The source material was T cells isolated from PBMCs. V is TRBV5-5 and J is TRBJ1-6; 10 nucleotides match TRBD1. The sequence was collected from a human donor in good health. The CDR3 region has the DNA TGTGCCAGCAGCAGACAGGGGGCGAATGATAATTCACCCCTCCACTTT. Its translation is CASSRQGANDNSPLHF.